This T cell receptor (beta chain) was identified during a study of T-cell reconstitution after alpha-beta-depleted transplantation in children. Findings and limits, study-wide: Surviving recipient cells, namely T cells and thymic progenitors, were the source of high day-60 TCRbeta diversity in some patients. The main origin of T-cell counts and diversity one year after transplant was newly produced T cells. Approximately two months post-transplant, alpha-beta T cells reportedly originated from several hundred expanded graft clones.

This clonotype was recorded at least ten times. Its antigen is not identified. During its preparation, the TCRbeta library received unique molecular identifiers. TCRdb fed the PCR reads into MiXCR, producing one record per CDR3 protein. The table has more than 200,000 distinct CDR3 sequences, under 30% seen once. This TCR derives from a girl aged 2 to 10 with Fanconi anemia, due to receive a stem cell transplant. Here the sequenced sample was PBMCs, taken before TCRalphabeta/CD19-depleted stem cell transplant.

CDR3 nucleotide sequence: TGCGCCAGCAGTGAGGGGCCCTACACCGGGGAGCTGTTTTTT. Encoded protein: CASSEGPYTGELFF. The gene calls are TRBV10-1 and TRBJ2-2; D gene ambiguous. The CDR3 consists of 14 residues. Germline-derived CDR1 and CDR2 are WNHNN and SYGVQD (reference sequence). V was trimmed by 2 bases and J by 3 bases, leaving 7 bases between them.